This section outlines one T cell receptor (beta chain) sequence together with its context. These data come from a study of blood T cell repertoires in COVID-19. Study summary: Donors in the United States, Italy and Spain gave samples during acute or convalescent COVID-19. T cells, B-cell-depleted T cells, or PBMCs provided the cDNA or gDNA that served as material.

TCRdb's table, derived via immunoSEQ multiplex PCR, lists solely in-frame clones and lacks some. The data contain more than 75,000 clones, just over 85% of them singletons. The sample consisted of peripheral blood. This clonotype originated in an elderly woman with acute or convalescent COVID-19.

The DNA for the CDR3 is TGTGCCAGCAGAGCCTTAGCGAGAAGCTCCTACAATGAGCAGTTCTTC. It yields the protein CASRALARSSYNEQFF. The chain joins TRBV2 to TRBJ2-1, with TRBD2 as a possible D gene (5 bases). From germline, CDR1 is SNHLY and CDR2 FYNNEI. Trimming removed 6 bases from V and 0 bases from J, with 15 bases in between. The CDR3 is 16 amino acids.